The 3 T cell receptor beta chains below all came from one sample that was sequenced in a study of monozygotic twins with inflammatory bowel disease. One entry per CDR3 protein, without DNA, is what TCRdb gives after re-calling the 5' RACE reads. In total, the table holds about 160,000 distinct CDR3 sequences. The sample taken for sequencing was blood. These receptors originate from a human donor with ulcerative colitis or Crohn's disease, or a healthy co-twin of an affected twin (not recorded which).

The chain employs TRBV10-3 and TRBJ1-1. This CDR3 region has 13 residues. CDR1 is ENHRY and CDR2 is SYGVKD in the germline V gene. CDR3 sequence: CAISSDRTTEAFF.

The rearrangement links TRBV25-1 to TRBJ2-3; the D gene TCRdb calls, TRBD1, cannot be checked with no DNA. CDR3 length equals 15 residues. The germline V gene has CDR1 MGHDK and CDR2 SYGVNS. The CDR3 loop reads CASSERGYSTDTQYF.

Here the CDR3 reads CASSLAGRGNEKLFF. The gene calls are TRBV7-6 and TRBJ1-4. Germline V gene sequence: CDR1 SGHVS, CDR2 FNYEAQ. The CDR3 loop spans 15 amino acids.